These T cell receptor beta chains were read from a single sample in a study of cytomegalovirus exposure and HLA in healthy donors. TCRdb's copy holds only in-frame clones and misses some; the assay was immunoSEQ multiplex PCR. The sample yields some 250,000 clones, roughly 82% seen once. The sample comprised PBMCs. The source is a woman aged 40-49 years in good health and CMV-seropositive. Each CDR3 is given with its conserved first and last residue.

J gene | V gene | CDR3 protein
TRBJ1-1 | TRBV11-3 | CASSLTGTLNTEAFF
TRBJ1-3 | TRBV7-2 | CASSLVAGSGNTIYF
TRBJ2-1 | TRBV28 | CASSRAGGSYNEQFF
TRBJ2-1 | TRBV19 | CASRGTSGSPDEQFF
TRBJ2-7 | TRBV19 | CASSMIGYEQYF
TRBJ2-2 | TRBV4-1 | CASSQERGGNGELFF
TRBJ1-3 | TRBV19 | CASTGFISGNTIYF
TRBJ2-7 | TRBV6-5 | CASRTQGLTSYEQYF
TRBJ2-7 | TRBV7-9 | CASSTQQGTYEQYF
TRBJ2-3 | TRBV27 | CASSLLAASSTDTQYF
TRBJ2-1 | TRBV7-2 | CASSLEGGRAKNEQFF
TRBJ1-1 | TRBV7-9 | CASSLEGQRNTEAFF
TRBJ2-7 | TRBV27 | CASSLWAGNSYEQYF
TRBJ1-2 | TRBV7-2 | CASSLGGNYGYTF
TRBJ2-7 | TRBV7-9 | CSSSPSREQYF
TRBJ2-2 | TRBV11-1 | CASSGGTDNTGELFF
TRBJ1-1 | TRBV4-3 | CASSQLDRNSEAFF
TRBJ1-1 | TRBV9 | CASSERQGAGTEAFF
TRBJ1-5 | TRBV2 | CASSEQGALQPQHF
TRBJ1-6 | TRBV7-8 | CASSSGTAYNSPLHF
TRBJ1-4 | TRBV5-1 | CASSSDGTTSEKLFF
TRBJ2-1 | TRBV7-9 | CASSWGQGTYNEQFF
TRBJ2-2 | TRBV7-6 | CASSRTPNTGELFF
TRBJ1-1 | TRBV7-9 | CSSSHGGTEAFF
TRBJ2-2 | TRBV6-1 | CAILRGTGELFF
TRBJ1-3 | TRBV6-1 | CASSEVGGAGNTIYF
TRBJ2-7 | TRBV5-4 | CASSRAGGRKYEQYF
TRBJ2-1 | TRBV19 | CASSITGSSYNEQFF
TRBJ2-7 | TRBV11-3 | CASSDRVWEQYF
TRBJ2-7 | TRBV7-2 | CASSLTGTESYEQYF
TRBJ1-4 | TRBV5-1 | CASNDGATNEKLFF
TRBJ1-6 | TRBV9 | CASSVEGSNSPLHF
TRBJ1-2 | TRBV7-9 | CSSSPGRGSGYGYTF
TRBJ1-2 | TRBV28 | CATWDRFANYGYTF
TRBJ2-3 | TRBV7-2 | CASSLKGTDTQYF
TRBJ2-1 | TRBV30 | CAWSGDRVKFIEQFF
TRBJ2-7 | TRBV5-4 | CASSSRTSESYEQYF
TRBJ1-6 | TRBV7-2 | CASSLGTAYSPLHF
TRBJ2-1 | TRBV18 | CASSPSSGRRDEQFF
TRBJ1-1 | TRBV9 | CASSVGQGMNTEAFF
TRBJ1-6 | TRBV15 | CATSREDRASNSPLHF
TRBJ1-5 | TRBV6-5 | CASSRDRGGVQPQHF
TRBJ1-1 | TRBV5-1 | CASSQQGDTEAFF
TRBJ1-4 | TRBV19 | CASSIDSNEKLFF
TRBJ1-5 | TRBV18 | CASSRAFGNQPQHF
TRBJ1-1 | TRBV7-8 | CASSLRQGRAEAFF
TRBJ2-6 | TRBV5-1 | CASSPQGVVRSGANVLTF
TRBJ1-1 | TRBV7-9 | CASSLLRGQTEAFF
TRBJ2-7 | TRBV11-2 | CASSSRTGGSGEQYF
TRBJ2-1 | TRBV10-3 | CAISTNNEQFF
TRBJ1-4 | TRBV10-3 | CAISGTGEKLFF
TRBJ2-7 | TRBV9 | CASSVGTLVSEQYF
TRBJ1-2 | TRBV7-2 | CASSFDREGSYTF
TRBJ2-7 | TRBV11-2 | CASSIQGNNYEQYF
TRBJ1-6 | TRBV6-5 | CASRRQGFDNSPLHF